This T cell receptor (beta chain) was recovered during a study of blood T cell repertoires in COVID-19. At the level of the study: Sites in the United States, Italy and Spain provided acute and convalescent COVID-19 samples.

Germline V gives CDR1 LNHDA, CDR2 SQIVND (reference sequence). Trimming left V 5 bases short and J 1 base short, with 15 bases between. The length of the CDR3 is 16 residues. Participant reports of clinical history set cohort assignment. Per the original methods: Quantification of nucleated cells was approximated via reference gene primer amplification. The assay was immunoSEQ multiplex PCR, and TCRdb's table has in-frame clones only and misses some. Clone size and V and J calls were adopted from that table, with D and trimming inferred from the DNA. The sample carries 200,000 to 250,000 clones, approximately 85% recorded once.

The clonotype originates from a woman in her fifties or sixties with acute COVID-19. This chain uses TRBV19 with TRBJ2-1; tentatively, D is TRBD2 (5 bases). Sequenced input: PBMCs or T cells enriched from blood (not recorded which). CDR3 nucleotide sequence: TGTGCCAGTAGTGACGGGGTACTTAGGTCCTACAATGAGCAGTTCTTC. Translating it yields CASSDGVLRSYNEQFF.